These 30 T cell receptor beta chains were all obtained from the same sample, sequenced in a study of shared clonotypes between healthy human individuals (dated by TCRdb to the early 2020s). For the CD8 naive samples, CD45RO-negative cells were positively selected for CCR7, yielding a CD45RA+CCR7+ population from which TemRA cells were excluded. Libraries were built with the immunoSEQ multiplex PCR assay. In its TCRdb copy, this immuneACCESS table keeps in-frame sequences only and misses some clones. Where compared with another copy, unresolved V genes explain less than half of these, and the others have no known cause. In all, the sample holds millions of clones, and approximately 94% of those were seen once. More than 0.95% of the sample lies in the top ten. Sequenced: naive CD8+ T cells sorted from blood. The cell subset or site label, as the study defines it: CD45RA+CCR7+. All receptors derive from a man in his late teens or twenties in good health.

V and J are TRBV29-1 and TRBJ1-3, with D tentatively TRBD1 (5 bases). Trimming pared 6 bases from V and 3 bases from J, leaving 15 bases between. CDR3 length: 14 residues. Germline CDR1 SQVTM, CDR2 ANQGSEA. In DNA form, the CDR3 reads TGCAGCGTGTCCGAAGGGGCGCTTGGAAACACCATATATTTT. Protein product: CSVSEGALGNTIYF.

The chain is built from TRBV4-2 and TRBJ1-2; 7 bases map to TRBD1. This CDR3 has 14 residues. The V gene's germline CDR1 is LGHNA and CDR2 YNFKEQ. V gave up 2 bases and J gave up 4 bases; unmatched junction bases: 4. CDR3 amino acids: CASSQSQGSYGYTF. The CDR3 DNA reads TGTGCCAGCAGCCAATCACAGGGGAGCTATGGCTACACCTTC.

This rearrangement joins TRBV5-6 to TRBJ2-3; D is ambiguous. V lost 2 bases to trimming and J lost 6 bases, with 16 bases between them. The CDR3 is 15 residues long. CDR1 and CDR2 (germline): SGHDT, YYEEEE. For the CDR3, the DNA is TGTGCCAGCAGCTTAGTAAGGGCCCTCGGCGATACGCAGTATTTT. Its translation is CASSLVRALGDTQYF.

As regards this clone: Different DNA sequences within this sample yield the same CDR3. This chain links TRBV4-3 with TRBJ1-6; 11 nucleotides match TRBD1. The CDR3 runs 16 residues. After removal of 4 bases from V and 10 bases from J, the junction contained 9 bases not matched to a gene. Germline-derived CDR1 and CDR2 are LGHNA and YSLEER. In nucleotides, the CDR3 is TGCGCCAGCAGCCCCCAAGTCTGGACAGGGGGCTCACCCCTCCACTTT. This encodes CASSPQVWTGGSPLHF.

The genes are TRBV2 and TRBJ2-1, with TRBD2 matching 8 bases. With V trimmed by 7 bases and J by 6 bases, 8 bases remained unmatched. There are 14 residues in the CDR3. Germline CDR1 is SNHLY and CDR2 is FYNNEI. Written as DNA, the CDR3 is TGTGCCAGCATGCCCGGGGGGGCTCTCAATGAGCAGTTCTTC. Translated, it gives CASMPGGALNEQFF. Drawing the rest from reference TRBV2 and TRBJ2-1, the complete variable domain is EPEVTQTPSHQVTQMGQEVILRCVPISNHLYFYWYRQILGQKVEFLVSFYNNEISEKSEIFDDQFSVERPDGSNFTLKIRSTKLEDSAMYFCASMPGGALNEQFFGPGTRLTVL.

This clone was picked up a small number of times. The V call is TRBV5-6, the J call TRBJ2-7; D unclear. The CDR3 has 13 residues. V was trimmed by 0 bases and J by 4 bases, leaving 8 bases between them. The germline V gene encodes CDR1 SGHDT and CDR2 YYEEEE. CDR3 residues: CASSLGYGYEQYF. The CDR3 nucleotides read TGTGCCAGCAGCTTGGGGTACGGTTACGAGCAGTACTTC.

The chain has TRBV5-4 and TRBJ2-7, with TRBD2 matching 7 bases. V lost 3 bases and J lost 6; bases outside the gene matches: 9. CDR1 SGHNT and CDR2 YYREEE come from the germline V gene (reference sequence). CDR3 length equals 14 residues. CDR3 nucleotides: TGTGCCAGCAGCTCCCTACTAGCGCCGGCCGAGCAGTACTTC. Translated, it gives CASSSLLAPAEQYF.

With regard to this clone: The sample has other DNA sequences that encode this CDR3 too. This chain joins TRBV5-6 and TRBJ2-1; D remains unclear. Per the germline V gene, CDR1 is SGHDT and CDR2 is YYEEEE. This CDR3 contains 13 residues. Trimming pared 0 bases from V and 7 bases from J, leaving 8 bases between. The CDR3 coding sequence is TGTGCCAGCAGCTTGGCCTCGGTAAATGAGCAGTTCTTC. It encodes CASSLASVNEQFF.

In regard to this clone: The same CDR3 is also encoded by other DNA sequences in this sample. The chain is built from TRBV19 and TRBJ2-7; 9 nucleotides align to TRBD1. CDR1 is LNHDA and CDR2 is SQIVND in the germline V gene (reference sequence). The CDR3 extends over 14 amino acids. V was clipped by 5 bases and J by 4 bases; unmatched bases: 6. The DNA for the CDR3 is TGTGCCAGTAGTCTCCGGGACAGGGCATACGAGCAGTACTTC. Translated, it gives CASSLRDRAYEQYF.

This clone was counted a few times. The same CDR3 also results from other DNA sequences found in this sample. The chain employs TRBV9 and TRBJ2-5; a weak D match, TRBD1 (5 bases). Germline CDR1 and CDR2: SGDLS and YYNGEE. V dropped 4 bases and J dropped 2 bases, with 9 bases sitting between them. The CDR3 covers 13 residues. The CDR3: CASSSDTQETQYF. The CDR3 DNA reads as TGTGCCAGCAGCTCGGACACTCAAGAGACCCAGTACTTC.

This chain uses TRBV9 with TRBJ2-2; TRBD2 agrees at 8 bases. The germline V gene encodes CDR1 SGDLS and CDR2 YYNGEE. This CDR3 comprises 16 residues. After removal of 3 bases from V and 1 base from J, the junction contained 5 bases not matched to a gene. The DNA of the CDR3 is TGTGCCAGCAGCGGACGGGAGGGCGGGAACACCGGGGAGCTGTTTTTT. Translating gives CASSGREGGNTGELFF.

Turning to this clone: At the DNA level, this CDR3 is encoded by other sequences in the same sample as well. This chain links TRBV6-5 with TRBJ2-3; D may be TRBD1 or TRBD2 (5 bases each). CDR3 length: 14 residues. The germline CDR1 and CDR2 sequences are MNHEY and SVGAGI. V lost 3 bases and J lost 3, with 10 bases in between. Here the CDR3 DNA reads TGTGCCAGCAGTTATGGGGGAGAAACAGATACGCAGTATTTT. As protein: CASSYGGETDTQYF.

V is TRBV15 and J is TRBJ2-7; no definite D call. CDR3 size: 15 residues. The germline V and J ends were trimmed by 6 bases and 0 bases, with 15 bases remaining between them. Germline V CDR1 and CDR2: LNHNV, YYDKDF (reference sequence). The CDR3 region is CATRATGPSSYEQYF. For the CDR3, the DNA is TGTGCCACCAGGGCTACCGGGCCAAGCTCCTACGAGCAGTACTTC.

This clone was seen only once. V gene TRBV9 combines with J gene TRBJ1-3, with a possible D match to TRBD1 (5 bases). Trimming cost V 4 bases and J 6 bases, with 14 bases left between them. The CDR3 contains 14 residues. CDR1 is SGDLS and CDR2 is YYNGEE in the germline V gene. The CDR3 sequence: CASSTHSGANTIYF. The CDR3 DNA reads TGTGCCAGCAGCACCCACAGCGGGGCAAACACCATATATTTT.

The chain joins TRBV30 to TRBJ2-7, with D hard to call. V shed 4 bases and J shed 1 base, with 11 bases lying between them. CDR1 GTSNPN and CDR2 SVGIG come from the germline V gene (reference sequence). The length of the CDR3 is 13 residues. The CDR3 spells CAWKWTESYEQYF. DNA of the CDR3: TGTGCCTGGAAGTGGACCGAATCCTACGAGCAGTACTTC.

This clone appeared a few times. The V call is TRBV2, the J call TRBJ2-7; 8 nucleotides agree with TRBD1. There are 15 residues in the CDR3. The V segment lost 1 base and the J segment 3 bases; nucleotides outside the gene matches: 5. Germline V gives CDR1 SNHLY, CDR2 FYNNEI. This chain's CDR3 is CASSEGQGAFYEQYF. The CDR3 nucleotides are TGTGCCAGCAGTGAAGGGCAGGGGGCATTCTACGAGCAGTACTTC.

The rearrangement links TRBV21-1 to TRBJ1-3. TRBV21-1 is assigned pseudogene status. The CDR3 runs to 17 residues. CDR3 sequence: CASSKVAPRCSGNTIYF. CDR3 DNA: TGTGCCAGCAGCAAAGTAGCTCCAAGATGCTCTGGAAACACCATATATTTT.

V usage is TRBV5-4 and J usage is TRBJ2-3; 9 nucleotides line up with TRBD1. Trimming took 4 bases from V and 2 from J; bases not matched to a gene: 5. Germline values: CDR1 SGHNT, CDR2 YYREEE (reference sequence). The CDR3 is 15 amino acids. CDR3: CASSGDRDNTDTQYF. In DNA, the CDR3 is TGTGCCAGCAGCGGGGACAGGGACAACACAGATACGCAGTATTTT.

The chain combines TRBV10-2 with TRBJ2-7; no definite D call. Germline V CDR1 and CDR2: WSHSY, SAAADI. This CDR3 has 13 amino acids. Trimming left V 5 bases short and J 4 bases short, with 12 bases between. The CDR3 protein is CASSISVQYEQYF. CDR3 nucleotides: TGCGCCAGCAGTATCAGCGTACAATACGAGCAGTACTTC.

About this clone: In the same sample, other DNA sequences code for this CDR3. The rearrangement joins TRBV4-1 to TRBJ2-5; no definite D call. Trimming took off 1 base at V and 5 bases at J, with 11 bases between the two ends. CDR3 length: 14 amino acids. The germline CDR1 and CDR2 sequences are MGHRA and YSYEKL. CDR3: CASSQVGTGETQYF. The DNA of the CDR3 is TGCGCCAGCAGCCAAGTGGGCACCGGGGAGACCCAGTACTTC.

This chain links TRBV10-2 with TRBJ2-1; D is unresolved. V was trimmed by 3 bases and J by 9 bases, leaving 12 bases between them. The CDR3 consists of 13 residues. In germline, CDR1 is WSHSY, CDR2 SAAADI. The CDR3 DNA is TGCGCCAGCAGTGACCAGGACGTAATTGAGCAGTTCTTC. It translates to CASSDQDVIEQFF.

This chain joins TRBV12-2 and TRBJ1-3. TRBV12-2 is described as a pseudogene. CDR3 length: 12 residues. In nucleotides, the CDR3 is TGTGCAAGTCGCTTCGGGGGAAACACCATATATTTT. It specifies CASRFGGNTIYF.

V and J are TRBV5-1 and TRBJ2-5, with TRBD2 identical over 9 bases. CDR3 length: 18 residues. V was pared by 4 bases and J by 5 bases, with 18 bases of the junction left unmatched. The germline V gene has CDR1 SGHRS and CDR2 YFSETQ. The DNA of the CDR3 is TGCGCCAGCAGCCGGGACCCGGGACTAGCTGGGGAGTGGGAGACCCAGTACTTC. It encodes CASSRDPGLAGEWETQYF.

This chain links TRBV6-5 with TRBJ2-7; TRBD1 matches at 8 bases. V dropped 4 bases and J dropped 7; count of bases not matched to a gene: 15. CDR1 is MNHEY, CDR2 SVGAGI, per germline. This CDR3 has 16 amino acids. CDR3 amino acids: CASSSFGGTGPVEQYF. The CDR3, as DNA: TGTGCCAGCAGTTCCTTCGGTGGGACAGGCCCCGTGGAGCAGTACTTC.

This clone was detected only once. The CDR3, as DNA: TGCGCCAGCAGCCACGAGCGAGCGCCAGCCTACGAGCAGTACTTC. Its translation is CASSHERAPAYEQYF. The chain uses TRBV4-1 and TRBJ2-7, with D uncertain. CDR3 length: 15 residues. CDR1 is MGHRA and CDR2 is YSYEKL in the germline V gene. Trimming pared 3 bases from V and 2 bases from J, leaving 14 bases between.

The J gene is TRBJ2-1, the V gene TRBV4-1; D is ambiguous. This CDR3 is built from 13 residues. V was pared by 4 bases and J by 5 bases, with 9 bases between. CDR1 is MGHRA and CDR2 is YSYEKL in the germline V gene. The CDR3 nucleotides read TGCGCCAGCAGCCCCCGACTCAACAATGAGCAGTTCTTC. Its translation: CASSPRLNNEQFF.

This chain connects TRBV6-5 to TRBJ2-3; 10 bases line up with TRBD2. From germline, CDR1 is MNHEY and CDR2 SVGAGI. The junction had 6 bases not matched to a gene; V was cut back by 5 bases and J by 7 bases. The CDR3 covers 14 residues. The CDR3 coding sequence is TGTGCCAGCAGTAGCGGGGGGGCCGGTTATACGCAGTATTTT. Its translation is CASSSGGAGYTQYF.

The gene calls are TRBV30 and TRBJ2-5, with 8 positions matching TRBD2. Unmatched junction bases numbered 7, after V lost 3 bases and J lost 4 bases. The CDR3 covers 14 residues. Germline CDR1 and CDR2: GTSNPN and SVGIG (reference sequence). The CDR3 loop reads CAWSRSGGSETQYF. CDR3 in DNA: TGTGCCTGGAGCAGATCGGGGGGGTCAGAGACCCAGTACTTC.

V gene TRBV7-9 combines with J gene TRBJ1-5; tentatively, D is TRBD1 (6 bases). CDR1 and CDR2 (germline): SEHNR, FQNEAQ (reference sequence). Trimming shortened V by 4 bases and J by 6 bases, and 22 bases separated the two germline ends. The CDR3 is made up of 17 amino acids. The DNA of the CDR3 is TGTGCCAGCAGCTCTAGGGGGGCGGGGCCTCCGGGTCAGCCCCAGCATTTT. Protein product: CASSSRGAGPPGQPQHF. The whole variable domain, filled in from reference TRBV7-9 and TRBJ1-5, reads DTGVSQNPRHKITKRGQNVTFRCDPISEHNRLYWYRQTLGQGPEFLTYFQNEAQLEKSRLLSDRFSAERPKGSFSTLEIQRTEQGDSAMYLCASSSRGAGPPGQPQHFGDGTRLSIL.

Comments on this clone: Other nucleotide sequences from this sample produce the same CDR3. The chain carries TRBV10-1 and TRBJ2-7; D call uncertain. V lost 0 bases and J 4 bases, leaving 7 bases between the germline ends. The CDR3 runs to 13 residues. Germline CDR1 and CDR2: WNHNN and SYGVQD (reference sequence). In DNA, the CDR3 is TGCGCCAGCAGTGAGTCGTTACTATACGAGCAGTACTTC. Translating gives CASSESLLYEQYF.